The 3 T cell receptor beta chains presented below share a single source sample, sequenced in a study of identical twins. MiXCR, applied by TCRdb to the 5' RACE reads, yields one record per CDR3 protein. The table shows about 530,000 distinct CDR3 sequences, with roughly 15% occurring only once. These data also featured in a second study, about yellow fever vaccine responses in identical twins.

The specimen was CD4+ T cells sorted from blood. Receptor source: a woman aged 18-35 years in good health.

The chain recombines TRBV29-1 with TRBJ2-1, with no clear D. V lost 4 bases and J 7 bases, leaving 20 bases between the germline ends. This CDR3 region has 15 residues. Per germline, CDR1 SQVTM and CDR2 ANQGSEA. The CDR3 reads CSVARLAPPFNEQFF. The CDR3 region has the DNA TGCAGCGTTGCTCGTCTGGCACCGCCCTTTAATGAGCAGTTCTTC.

V is TRBV7-3 and J is TRBJ2-1; the D gene is possibly TRBD1 (5 bases). Germline values: CDR1 SGHTA, CDR2 FQGTGA. This CDR3 has 13 residues. Trimming stripped 5 bases from V and 9 bases from J, with 14 bases between. CDR3 sequence (DNA): TGTGCCAGCAGCAAAGGGGCGCCGGGTGAGCAGTTCTTC. This encodes CASSKGAPGEQFF.

With regard to this clonotype: It may be a read error: a sequence one base away is much more abundant. The chain links TRBV11-2 to TRBJ1-2; D gene uncertain. Germline CDR1 reads SGHAT; CDR2 reads FQNNGV. The CDR3 covers 12 residues. In DNA, the CDR3 is TGTGCCAGCGGCTTAGCGGGCTATGGCTACACCTTC. Translated: CASGLAGYGYTF.